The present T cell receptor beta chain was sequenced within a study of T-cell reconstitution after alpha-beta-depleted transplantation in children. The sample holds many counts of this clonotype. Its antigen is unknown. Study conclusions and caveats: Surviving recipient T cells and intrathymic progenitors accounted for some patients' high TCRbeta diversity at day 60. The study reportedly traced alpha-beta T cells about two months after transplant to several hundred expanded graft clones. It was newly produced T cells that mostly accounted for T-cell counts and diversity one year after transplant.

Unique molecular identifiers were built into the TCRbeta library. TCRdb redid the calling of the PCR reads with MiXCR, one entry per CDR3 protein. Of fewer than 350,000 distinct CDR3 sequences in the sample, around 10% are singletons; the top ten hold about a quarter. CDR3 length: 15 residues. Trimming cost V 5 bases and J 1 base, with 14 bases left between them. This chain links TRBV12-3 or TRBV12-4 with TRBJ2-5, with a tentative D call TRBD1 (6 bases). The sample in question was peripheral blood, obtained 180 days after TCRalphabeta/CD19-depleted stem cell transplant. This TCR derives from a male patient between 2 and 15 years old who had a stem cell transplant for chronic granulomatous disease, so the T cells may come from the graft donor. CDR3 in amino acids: CASSRGRDTQETQYF. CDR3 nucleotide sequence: TGTGCCAGCAGTAGGGGACGGGACACCCAAGAGACCCAGTACTTC.